Listed below are T cell receptor beta chains from one sample, sequenced in a study of OX40 agonist ivuxolimab in advanced cancers. Produced via immunoSEQ multiplex PCR; TCRdb's table is partial and in-frame only. The sample carries roughly 80,000 clones, roughly 85% recorded once. This specimen consisted of CD4+ or CD8+ T cells sorted from blood, obtained in a trial of the OX40 agonist ivuxolimab. These receptors were obtained from an adult with an advanced solid tumor such as melanoma, head and neck, liver or kidney cancer. Both conserved end residues are part of each CDR3. The D gene is left open where the match is weak. Clone sizes are given selectively: once, few, many, or a class where the clone is expanded.

d_call | j_call | clone_size | v_call | cdr3_aa | cdr3_nt
TRBD2 | TRBJ2-2 | - | TRBV28 | CASSLRRGSNTGELFF | TGTGCCAGCAGTTTAAGGCGGGGGAGCAACACCGGGGAGCTGTTTTTT
TRBD1 | TRBJ2-2 | - | TRBV7-6 | CASSAWVTGGTGELFF | TGTGCCAGCAGCGCTTGGGTGACAGGGGGCACCGGGGAGCTGTTTTTT
TRBD1 | TRBJ1-1 | - | TRBV5-1 | CASSPRQGYRDTEAFF | TGCGCCAGCAGCCCCCGACAGGGATATCGCGACACTGAAGCTTTCTTT
- | TRBJ2-7 | - | TRBV19 | CASRGYRAEQYF | TGTGCCAGTAGGGGGTACCGGGCCGAGCAGTACTTC
- | TRBJ2-7 | - | TRBV4-3 | CASSQLVGGLGEEQYF | TGCGCCAGCAGCCAACTTGTTGGGGGGCTTGGCGAAGAGCAGTACTTC
TRBD1 | TRBJ1-3 | - | TRBV6-6 | CASSPTGVGNTIYF | TGTGCCAGCAGCCCGACAGGGGTTGGAAACACCATATATTTT
- | TRBJ2-3 | - | TRBV4-2 | CASSQGRADTQYF | TGTGCCAGCAGCCAAGGCAGGGCAGATACGCAGTATTTT
- | TRBJ2-7 | - | TRBV29-1 | CSASFRGSYEQYF | TGCAGCGCCTCTTTCCGGGGGTCCTACGAGCAGTACTTC
TRBD1 | TRBJ2-7 | few | TRBV7-9 | CASSYPGQGFPAYEQYF | TGTGCCAGCAGCTACCCGGGACAGGGGTTCCCAGCCTACGAGCAGTACTTC
- | TRBJ2-1 | - | TRBV18 | CASLLEGTAGNEQFF | TGTGCCAGCCTACTGGAGGGAACCGCTGGCAATGAGCAGTTCTTC
TRBD1 | TRBJ1-1 | - | TRBV4-2 | CASSLGGGQVGEAFF | TGTGCCAGCAGCCTGGGAGGGGGACAGGTCGGTGAAGCTTTCTTT
TRBD2 | TRBJ2-7 | - | TRBV18 | CASSPSGSIYEQYF | TGTGCCAGCTCACCTAGCGGGAGTATTTACGAGCAGTACTTC
- | TRBJ2-1 | few | TRBV10-3 | CAISGTGSSYNEQFF | TGTGCCATCAGTGGTACAGGGAGCTCCTACAATGAGCAGTTCTTC
- | TRBJ1-1 | - | TRBV6-5 | CASRPGGARTEAFF | TGTGCCAGCAGACCTGGGGGGGCCCGCACTGAAGCTTTCTTT
TRBD1 | TRBJ2-5 | - | TRBV7-2 | CASSLGQGAETQYF | TGTGCCAGCAGCTTAGGACAGGGGGCAGAGACCCAGTACTTC
TRBD2 | TRBJ2-7 | - | TRBV7-6 | CASSLGSGSRYEQYF | TGTGCCAGCAGCTTAGGTAGCGGGAGCAGGTACGAGCAGTACTTC
TRBD2 | TRBJ2-1 | - | TRBV11-2 | CASSPGLAVTYNEQFF | TGTGCCAGCAGCCCAGGACTAGCCGTTACCTACAATGAGCAGTTCTTC
TRBD2 | TRBJ2-7 | - | TRBV4-1 | CASSQEGAGGSYEQYF | TGCGCCAGCAGCCAAGAGGGCGCGGGGGGCTCCTACGAGCAGTACTTC
- | TRBJ1-6 | - | TRBV4-3 | CASSQGPVGSPLHF | TGCGCCAGCAGCCAGGGACCTGTGGGTTCACCCCTCCACTTT
- | TRBJ2-7 | - | TRBV5-6 | CASSLDYEQYF | TGTGCCAGCAGCTTGGATTACGAGCAGTACTTC
- | TRBJ2-7 | - | TRBV21-1 | CASSKRPSSYEQYF | TGTGCCAGCAGCAAAAGGCCCAGCTCCTACGAGCAGTACTTC